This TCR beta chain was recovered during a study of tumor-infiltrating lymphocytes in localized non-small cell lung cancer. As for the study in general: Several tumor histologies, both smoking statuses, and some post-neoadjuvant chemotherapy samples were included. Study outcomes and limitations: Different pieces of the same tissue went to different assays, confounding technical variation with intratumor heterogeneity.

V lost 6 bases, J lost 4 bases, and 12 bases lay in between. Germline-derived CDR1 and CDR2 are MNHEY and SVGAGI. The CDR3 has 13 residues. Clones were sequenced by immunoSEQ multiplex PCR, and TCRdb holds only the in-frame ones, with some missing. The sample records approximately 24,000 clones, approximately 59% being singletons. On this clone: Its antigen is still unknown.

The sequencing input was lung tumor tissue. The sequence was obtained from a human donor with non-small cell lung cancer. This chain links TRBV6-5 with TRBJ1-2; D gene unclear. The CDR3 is CASRTDGSYGYTF. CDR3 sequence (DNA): TGTGCCAGCAGGACTGATGGGTCCTATGGCTACACCTTC.